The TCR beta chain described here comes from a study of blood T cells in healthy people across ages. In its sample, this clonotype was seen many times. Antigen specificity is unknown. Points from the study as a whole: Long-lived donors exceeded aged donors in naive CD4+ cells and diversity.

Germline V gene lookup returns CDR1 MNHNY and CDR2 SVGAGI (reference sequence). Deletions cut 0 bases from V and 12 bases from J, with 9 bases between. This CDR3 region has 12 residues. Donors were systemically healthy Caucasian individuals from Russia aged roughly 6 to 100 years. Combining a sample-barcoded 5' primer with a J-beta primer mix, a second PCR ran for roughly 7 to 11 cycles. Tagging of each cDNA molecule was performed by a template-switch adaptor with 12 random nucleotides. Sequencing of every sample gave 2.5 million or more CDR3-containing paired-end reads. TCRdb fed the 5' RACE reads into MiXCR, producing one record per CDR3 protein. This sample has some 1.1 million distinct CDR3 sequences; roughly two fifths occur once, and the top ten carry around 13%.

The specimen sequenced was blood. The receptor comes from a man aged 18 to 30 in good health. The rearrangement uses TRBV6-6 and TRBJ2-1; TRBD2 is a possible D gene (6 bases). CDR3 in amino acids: CASSYSPGGQFF. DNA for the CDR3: TGTGCCAGCAGTTACTCCCCCGGGGGGCAGTTCTTC.